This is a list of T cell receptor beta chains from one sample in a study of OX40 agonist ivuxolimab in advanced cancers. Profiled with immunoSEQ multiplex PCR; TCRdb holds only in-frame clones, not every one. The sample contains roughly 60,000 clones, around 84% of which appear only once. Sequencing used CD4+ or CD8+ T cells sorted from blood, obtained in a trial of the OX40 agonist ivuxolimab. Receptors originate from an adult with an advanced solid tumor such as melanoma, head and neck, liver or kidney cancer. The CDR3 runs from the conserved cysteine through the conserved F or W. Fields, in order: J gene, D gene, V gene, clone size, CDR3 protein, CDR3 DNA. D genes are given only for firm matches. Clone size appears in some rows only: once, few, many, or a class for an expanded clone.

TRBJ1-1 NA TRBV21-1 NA CARGDRTGHEAFF TGTGCCAGGGGGGATAGGACAGGCCATGAAGCTTTCTTT
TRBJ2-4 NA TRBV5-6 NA CASSLSVAKNIQYF TGTGCCAGCAGCTTGTCAGTAGCCAAAAACATTCAGTACTTC
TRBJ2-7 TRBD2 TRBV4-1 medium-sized CASSQDPGGSGYEQYF TGCGCCAGCAGCCAAGACCCGGGAGGGAGCGGATACGAGCAGTACTTC
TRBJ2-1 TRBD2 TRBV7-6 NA CASSLGSLAGYNEQFF TGTGCCAGCAGCTTAGGATCCCTAGCGGGGTACAATGAGCAGTTCTTC
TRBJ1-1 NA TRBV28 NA CASTPPEGSEYTEAFF TGTGCCAGCACCCCCCCTGAGGGCTCGGAGTACACTGAAGCTTTCTTT
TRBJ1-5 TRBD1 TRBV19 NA CASSPRDRFNQPQHF TGTGCCAGTAGTCCCCGGGACAGGTTCAATCAGCCCCAGCATTTT
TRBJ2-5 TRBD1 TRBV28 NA CASRGTVQETQYF TGTGCCTCCAGAGGGACAGTTCAAGAGACCCAGTACTTC
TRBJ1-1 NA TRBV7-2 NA CASSIGSLTTEAFF TGTGCCAGCAGCATAGGGTCTTTGACCACTGAAGCTTTCTTT
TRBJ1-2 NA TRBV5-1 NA CASSSEAANYGYTF TGCGCCAGCAGCAGCGAAGCAGCAAACTATGGCTACACCTTC
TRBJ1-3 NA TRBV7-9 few CASSQPGASLTLRNTIYF TGTGCCAGCAGCCAACCCGGTGCCAGCTTGACTCTGCGAAACACCATATATTTT
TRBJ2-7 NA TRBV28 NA CASSSGGRDLGDYEQYF TGTGCCAGCAGTTCCGGGGGCCGGGACTTAGGGGACTACGAGCAGTACTTC
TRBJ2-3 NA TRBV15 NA CATSQGSTDTQYF TGTGCCACCAGTCAGGGGAGCACAGATACGCAGTATTTT
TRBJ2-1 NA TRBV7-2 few CASRRANEQFF TGTGCCAGCAGGCGAGCCAATGAGCAGTTCTTC
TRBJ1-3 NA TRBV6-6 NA CASTRGAAGNTIYF TGTGCCAGTACGAGGGGGGCGGCAGGAAACACCATATATTTT
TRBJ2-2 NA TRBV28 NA CASSFPGANTGELFF TGTGCCAGCAGTTTTCCCGGGGCGAACACCGGGGAGCTGTTTTTT
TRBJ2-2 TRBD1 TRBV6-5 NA CASTGTGTGELFF TGTGCCAGCACCGGGACAGGGACCGGGGAGCTGTTTTTT